These 3 T cell receptor beta chains share one sample of origin, sequenced in a study of blood T cell repertoires in COVID-19. Using immunoSEQ multiplex PCR, the repertoire was profiled, and TCRdb retains in-frame clones only, with some absent. The table lists approximately 210,000 clones, around 84% of them singletons. What was sequenced was peripheral blood. The origin of the receptors is a man under 40 with active or convalescent COVID-19.

This chain connects TRBV5-1 to TRBJ2-7; 9 bases match TRBD2. J was trimmed by 2 bases and V by 0 bases; bases with no gene match: 3. This CDR3 is built from 15 residues. Germline CDR1 is SGHRS and CDR2 is YFSETQ. CDR3 sequence (DNA): TGCGCCAGCAGCTTGGATGGCGGGGGGGCCTACGAGCAGTACTTC. It is translated as CASSLDGGGAYEQYF.

The CDR3 coding sequence is TGTGCCAGCAGTTTTGTGGGCCCCTCTCAGCCCCAGCATTTT. Its translation is CASSFVGPSQPQHF. The rearrangement joins TRBV28 to TRBJ1-5; no definite D call. The V gene lost 3 bases and the J gene lost 6 bases, with 12 bases spanning the gap. The CDR3 loop spans 14 amino acids. Germline lookup yields CDR1 MDHEN and CDR2 SYDVKM.

This clone was detected once. This chain uses TRBV21-1 with TRBJ1-1; the tabulated D call, TRBD1, remains unverified against the DNA. TRBV21-1 has pseudogene status. This CDR3 has 15 residues. The CDR3, as DNA: TGTGCCAGCAACGCCAACCGGGACAGGGACACTGAAGCTTTCTTT. Protein sequence: CASNANRDRDTEAFF.